What follows are 32 T cell receptor beta chains derived from one specimen sequenced in a study of T cell repertoires in cytomegalovirus infection. The antigens for these receptors are not known. From the reads, TCRdb called clonotypes with MiXCR, one entry per CDR3 protein. Of 80,000 or so distinct CDR3 sequences in the sample, approximately 39% are singletons; the top ten hold 80% to 95%. This specimen consisted of CD8+ T cells from cultured PBMCs, obtained from culture after CMV antigen stimulation. The receptors come from a human donor in good health (CMV status not recorded). Some clones in this sample may be carry-over from other donors' samples.

The gene calls are TRBV4-2 and TRBJ2-1; no reliable D call. The CDR3 totals 15 residues. CDR1 and CDR2 from the germline V gene are LGHNA and YNFKEQ. Trimming removed 0 bases at V and 6 bases at J, with 12 bases between. The CDR3 coding sequence is TGTGCCAGCAGCCAAGAGTACAGTAATCTCAATGAGCAGTTCTTC. Its protein product is CASSQEYSNLNEQFF.

This clonotype was seen a few times. The chain recombines TRBV2 with TRBJ1-5; D is perhaps TRBD1 (6 bases). From germline, CDR1 is SNHLY and CDR2 FYNNEI. This CDR3 is 15 amino acids long. V lost 0 bases and J 6 bases, leaving 12 bases between the germline ends. The CDR3 bases are TGTGCCAGCAGTGAAGCATCAGGGGACCGTCAGCCCCAGCATTTT. Translating it yields CASSEASGDRQPQHF.

This clonotype was counted between two and nine times. This sequence joins TRBV7-6 and TRBJ2-5; D tentatively reads TRBD1 or TRBD2 (6 bases each). Trimming cost V 0 bases and J 2 bases, with 16 bases left between them. Germline V gene data show CDR1 as SGHVS and CDR2 as FNYEAQ. The CDR3 loop spans 17 amino acids. CDR3 coding DNA: TGTGCCAGCAGCTTAGCGGGGGGCCGGGGAGGTCAAGAGACCCAGTACTTC. Encoded protein: CASSLAGGRGGQETQYF.

This chain uses TRBV27 with TRBJ2-7, with 7 bases lining up with TRBD1. The CDR3 is made up of 13 amino acids. V gave up 3 bases and J gave up 2 bases; unmatched junction bases: 1. Germline V gene sequence: CDR1 MNHEY, CDR2 SMNVEV (reference sequence). The CDR3 loop reads CASSFDRAYEQYF. The CDR3 DNA is TGTGCCAGCAGTTTCGACAGGGCCTACGAGCAGTACTTC.

V usage is TRBV12-3 or TRBV12-4 and J usage is TRBJ1-1; D call uncertain. The CDR3 spans 13 residues. V was pared by 3 bases and J by 3 bases, with 8 bases between. The CDR3 bases are TGTGCCAGCAGTTTGTCCAGCTACACTGAAGCTTTCTTT. This encodes CASSLSSYTEAFF.

V usage is TRBV9 and J usage is TRBJ1-1; D may be TRBD1 (5 bases). The CDR3 length is 14 residues. The germline V and J ends were trimmed by 3 bases and 0 bases, with 9 bases remaining between them. Germline V gene data show CDR1 as SGDLS and CDR2 as YYNGEE. Here the CDR3 reads CASSAGGMNTEAFF. The CDR3 nucleotides are TGTGCCAGCAGCGCCGGGGGGATGAACACTGAAGCTTTCTTT.

The sample holds a few counts of this clonotype. The rearrangement links TRBV20-1 to TRBJ1-6, with D perhaps matching TRBD1 (5 bases). This CDR3 has 15 residues. V was shortened by 3 bases and J by 10 bases, with 19 bases between the two germline ends. Germline V lookup: CDR1 DFQATT, CDR2 SNEGSKA (reference sequence). CDR3 in amino acids: CSASGGDYENSPLHF. As DNA, the CDR3 is TGCAGTGCTAGTGGGGGTGACTACGAGAACTCACCCCTCCACTTT.

This chain links TRBV11-2 with TRBJ2-4; D perhaps matches TRBD2 (6 bases). This CDR3 spans 11 amino acids. The germline gives CDR1 SGHAT, CDR2 FQNNGV. V lost 10 bases and J 8 bases, leaving 12 bases between the germline ends. This chain's CDR3 is CATLERDIQYF. CDR3 DNA: TGTGCCACCCTTGAGCGGGACATTCAGTACTTC. The variable domain in full, with the rest retrieved from reference TRBV11-2 and TRBJ2-4, is EAGVAQSPRYKIIEKRQSVAFWCNPISGHATLYWYQQILGQGPKLLIQFQNNGVVDDSQLPKDRFSAERLKGVDSTLKIQPAKLEDSAVYLCATLERDIQYFGAGTRLSVL.

The chain joins TRBV29-1 to TRBJ1-1, with a tentative D call TRBD1 (5 bases). This CDR3 contains 12 residues. The V end was cut by 4 bases, the J end by 5 bases, with 11 bases between. CDR1 and CDR2 (germline): SQVTM, ANQGSEA. The CDR3 protein is CSVVAGRTEAFF. CDR3 DNA: TGCAGCGTTGTAGCGGGACGGACTGAAGCTTTCTTT. Based on the CDR3 plus reference TRBV29-1 and TRBJ1-1, the full variable domain is SAVISQKPSRDICQRGTSLTIQCQVDSQVTMMFWYRQQPGQSLTLIATANQGSEATYESGFVIDKFPISRPNLTFSTLTVSNMSPEDSSIYLCSVVAGRTEAFFGQGTRLTVV.

This clonotype was detected a few times. This sequence joins TRBV6-2 or TRBV6-3 and TRBJ1-2; D unresolved. V lost 0 bases, J lost 2 bases, and 16 bases lay in between. This CDR3 comprises 17 residues. The germline V gene has CDR1 MNHEY and CDR2 SVGEGT. CDR3 sequence reads: CASSYSLVEITNYGYTF. CDR3 nucleotides: TGTGCCAGCAGTTACTCGCTTGTAGAGATAACCAACTATGGCTACACCTTC.

This chain connects TRBV5-6 to TRBJ2-1, with D perhaps TRBD2 (5 bases). CDR1 is SGHDT and CDR2 is YYEEEE in the germline V gene. This CDR3 spans 11 amino acids. The V gene lost 3 bases and the J gene lost 9 bases, with 7 bases spanning the gap. The CDR3 bases are TGTGCCAGCAGCTCGGGGAGTGAGCAGTTCTTC. This translates into CASSSGSEQFF.

This clonotype has a handful of counts. The rearrangement uses TRBV7-2 and TRBJ1-5, with D perhaps TRBD1 (6 bases). Trimming took 5 bases from V and 4 from J, leaving 15 bases between them. Germline loops: CDR1 SGHTA, CDR2 FQGNSA. The CDR3 runs 15 residues. The CDR3 region is CASSPGGAVNQPQHF. The CDR3 nucleotides read TGTGCCAGCAGCCCTGGGGGGGCCGTGAATCAGCCCCAGCATTTT.

V is TRBV27 and J is TRBJ1-5; 7 bases fit TRBD1. Germline CDR1 reads MNHEY; CDR2 reads SMNVEV (reference sequence). The CDR3 spans 15 residues. V trimming: 6 bases; J trimming: 6 bases; junction bases outside the gene matches: 11. CDR3 in amino acids: CASSIRGGRSQPQHF. DNA of the CDR3: TGTGCCAGCAGCATCAGGGGGGGTCGTAGTCAGCCCCAGCATTTT.

In its sample, this clonotype was seen a few times. V and J are TRBV12-3 or TRBV12-4 and TRBJ2-3; perhaps TRBD2 as D (5 bases). CDR3 length: 16 residues. V dropped 5 bases and J dropped 4 bases, with 19 bases sitting between them. The CDR3 loop is CASSPSVPSFPDTQYF. DNA for the CDR3: TGTGCCAGCAGTCCGTCGGTCCCTAGCTTTCCAGATACGCAGTATTTT.

This chain connects TRBV7-2 to TRBJ2-7, with 12 positions matching TRBD2. This CDR3 spans 14 amino acids. J was trimmed by 10 bases and V by 5 bases; bases with no gene match: 9. The V gene's germline CDR1 is SGHTA and CDR2 FQGNSA. CDR3 nucleotides: TGTGCCAGCAGCATACTGACTAGCGGGGGAACACAGTACTTC. Residues: CASSILTSGGTQYF.

This clonotype was seen once. A read error is likely, as this CDR3 ends without the conserved phenylalanine or tryptophan. The V gene is TRBV6-1, the J gene TRBJ2-7; D tentatively fits TRBD1 or TRBD2 (5 bases each). V lost 3 bases and J 7 bases, leaving 22 bases between the germline ends. The CDR3 spans 16 residues. CDR1 MNHNS and CDR2 SASEGT come from the germline V gene. DNA for the CDR3: TGTGCCAGCAGTGACAGACAGAAGGAGGCCCAGGCGGAGCAGTACTAC. As protein: CASSDRQKEAQAEQYY.

J is TRBJ2-2 and V is TRBV4-1; 8 bases are shared with TRBD2. V trimming: 4 bases; J trimming: 6 bases; junction bases outside the gene matches: 4. Germline loops: CDR1 MGHRA, CDR2 YSYEKL. The CDR3 contains 14 residues. CDR3 protein: CASSPGGDAGELFF. In DNA, the CDR3 is TGCGCCAGCAGCCCCGGGGGGGACGCCGGGGAGCTGTTTTTT.

The rearrangement joins TRBV6-2 or TRBV6-3 to TRBJ1-1, with 7 bases identical to TRBD1. The ends lost 4 bases at V and 5 bases at J; junction bases unmatched: 16. Germline assignment: CDR1 MNHEY and CDR2 SVGEGT. The CDR3 covers 17 residues. The CDR3 spells CASSLFWGRQGVTEAFF. The CDR3 DNA reads as TGTGCCAGCAGTTTATTTTGGGGCAGACAGGGTGTTACTGAAGCTTTCTTT.

V usage is TRBV4-1 and J usage is TRBJ1-5; D gene uncertain. With 0 bases removed from V and 5 bases from J, the gap between germline ends came to 11 bases. Germline V lookup: CDR1 MGHRA, CDR2 YSYEKL. The CDR3 is 15 amino acids. CDR3 sequence: CASSQDRGSDQPQHF. For the CDR3, the DNA is TGCGCCAGCAGCCAAGATCGGGGTTCAGATCAGCCCCAGCATTTT.

The J gene is TRBJ2-1, the V gene TRBV19; perhaps D is TRBD1 or TRBD2 (6 bases each). Germline loops: CDR1 LNHDA, CDR2 SQIVND (reference sequence). This CDR3 has 15 residues. The V end was cut by 3 bases, the J end by 8 bases, with 17 bases between. CDR3: CASSIFGGPKYEQFF. In DNA, the CDR3 is TGTGCCAGTAGTATCTTCGGGGGCCCCAAGTATGAGCAGTTCTTC.

This clonotype was recorded a few times. The CDR3 bases are TGTGCCAGCAGCTCCCCTGGCTGGGGGGGAGGAGAGACCCAGTACTTC. It codes for CASSSPGWGGGETQYF. The chain recombines TRBV7-2 with TRBJ2-5, with 7 bases fitting TRBD2. From germline, CDR1 is SGHTA and CDR2 FQGNSA. The CDR3 is 16 residues long. V gave up 4 bases and J gave up 4 bases; unmatched junction bases: 12.

At least ten counts were recorded for this clonotype. CDR3 amino acids: CASSLSGAGQPQHF. The DNA of the CDR3 is TGTGCCAGCAGCTTATCAGGGGCAGGTCAGCCCCAGCATTTT. The chain joins TRBV7-9 to TRBJ1-5, with TRBD1 as a possible D gene (6 bases). There are 14 residues in the CDR3. V dropped 2 bases and J dropped 6 bases, with 11 bases sitting between them. Germline assignment: CDR1 SEHNR and CDR2 FQNEAQ (reference sequence).

The rearrangement links TRBV27 to TRBJ2-3; maybe TRBD1 (6 bases). The CDR3 length is 13 residues. V lost 5 bases and J lost 2, with 8 bases in between. Germline CDR1 reads MNHEY; CDR2 reads SMNVEV (reference sequence). CDR3 coding DNA: TGTGCCAGCAGTGGACAGTTCACAGATACGCAGTATTTT. Translated: CASSGQFTDTQYF.

The chain joins TRBV7-9 to TRBJ2-3; TRBD2 might be the D (6 bases). The CDR3 is 16 amino acids. With 0 bases removed from V and 2 bases from J, the gap between germline ends came to 12 bases. Germline V CDR1 and CDR2: SEHNR, FQNEAQ (reference sequence). The CDR3 sequence is CASSLAQGLSTDTQYF. CDR3 sequence (DNA): TGTGCCAGCAGCTTAGCGCAGGGACTCTCCACAGATACGCAGTATTTT.

This chain connects TRBV27 to TRBJ1-5; a possible D gene is TRBD1 (6 bases). The V end was cut by 2 bases, the J end by 5 bases, with 13 bases between. The germline V gene has CDR1 MNHEY and CDR2 SMNVEV (reference sequence). The CDR3 is 15 residues long. This CDR3 is CASSLMTPGDQPQHF. The CDR3 region has the DNA TGTGCCAGCAGTTTAATGACTCCAGGGGATCAGCCCCAGCATTTT.

The chain couples TRBV7-6 to TRBJ2-1, with TRBD2 identical over 15 bases. CDR3 length equals 19 residues. Unmatched junction bases numbered 6, after V lost 3 bases and J lost 0 bases. The germline CDR1 and CDR2 sequences are SGHVS and FNYEAQ. The CDR3 DNA follows: TGTGCCAGCAGCTTGGGACTAGCGGGGGGTAAGAGCTCCTACAATGAGCAGTTCTTC. Translating gives CASSLGLAGGKSSYNEQFF.

The chain carries TRBV28 and TRBJ2-5; 8 positions match TRBD2. Losses at the gene ends were 4 bases for V and 5 bases for J; bases not matched to a gene: 6. Germline values: CDR1 MDHEN, CDR2 SYDVKM. CDR3 length equals 14 residues. CDR3 DNA sequence: TGTGCCAGCAGTTCAGCGGGGGTCAGGGAGACCCAGTACTTC. It is translated as CASSSAGVRETQYF.

There are a few counts of this clonotype. The chain is built from TRBV7-9 and TRBJ2-7; D uncertain. Per germline, CDR1 SEHNR and CDR2 FQNEAQ (reference sequence). With 4 bases removed from V and 5 bases from J, the gap between germline ends came to 18 bases. This CDR3 contains 15 residues. In nucleotides, the CDR3 is TGTGCCAGCAGCTCCTCTTTGTTAGGGCAACACGAGCAGTACTTC. The encoded protein is CASSSSLLGQHEQYF. The whole variable domain, remainder taken from reference TRBV7-9 and TRBJ2-7, is DTGVSQNPRHKITKRGQNVTFRCDPISEHNRLYWYRQTLGQGPEFLTYFQNEAQLEKSRLLSDRFSAERPKGSFSTLEIQRTEQGDSAMYLCASSSSLLGQHEQYFGPGTRLTVT.

Only a few counts were recorded for this clonotype. The gene calls are TRBV11-2 and TRBJ2-4; no firm D call. V lost 1 base and J 1 base, leaving 11 bases between the germline ends. The CDR3 totals 16 residues. Per germline, CDR1 SGHAT and CDR2 FQNNGV. CDR3 nucleotides: TGTGCCAGCAGCTTAGCGATGACCGAGGCCAAAAACATTCAGTACTTC. Translation gives CASSLAMTEAKNIQYF.

For the CDR3, the DNA is TGTGCCAGTAGTACCACCGGGAGTCAGAACACTGAAGCTTTCTTT. It encodes CASSTTGSQNTEAFF. V and J are TRBV19 and TRBJ1-1; D ambiguous. Trimming left V 4 bases short and J 1 base short, with 13 bases between. The germline V gene has CDR1 LNHDA and CDR2 SQIVND (reference sequence). The CDR3 consists of 15 residues.

This chain joins TRBV6-1 and TRBJ2-1, with D possibly being TRBD2 (6 bases). Germline V gene sequence: CDR1 MNHNS, CDR2 SASEGT. Between the trimmed V and J ends, which lost 6 bases and 4 bases, there was a span of 16 bases. The CDR3 has 15 amino acids. The CDR3 reads CASSPPGEIYNEQFF. DNA of the CDR3: TGTGCCAGCAGCCCCCCGGGGGAGATTTACAATGAGCAGTTCTTC.

The chain uses TRBV4-2 and TRBJ1-6, with D perhaps TRBD1 (5 bases). CDR1 is LGHNA, CDR2 YNFKEQ, per germline. The CDR3 contains 15 residues. V was cut by 1 base and J by 5 bases, with 9 bases left in between. This chain's CDR3 is CASSQAEGNNSPLHF. CDR3 DNA sequence: TGTGCCAGCAGCCAAGCCGAGGGGAATAATTCACCCCTCCACTTT.